There are a few counts of the clone carrying this T cell receptor (beta chain). No antigen is known for it. An end of the junction differs from the germline gene, which may be a read error. This record belongs to a study of T cells after yellow fever vaccination. Overall study: For low cell numbers, libraries were made with SMART-Seq v4 Ultra Low Input.

The CDR3 is 16 residues long. Germline-derived CDR1 and CDR2 are MGHDK and SYGVNS. TCRdb re-called the 5' RACE reads with MiXCR, one entry per CDR3 protein. The sample shows a few hundred thousand distinct CDR3 sequences, approximately 4% of them seen only once. Study-level findings and limits: Post-booster repertoires again held most primary-vaccination clones (roughly 96% CD4, just under 90% CD8).

The chain links TRBV25-1 to TRBJ2-1; no firm D call. The receptor was isolated from a young man who received the YFV17D yellow fever vaccine. The sample consisted of PBMCs, taken 5 days after the yellow fever booster vaccination. CDR3 bases: TGTGCCAGCAGTGGTCCCCCCGCGGTCTCCTACAGTGAGCAGTTCTTC. This gives the protein CASSGPPAVSYSEQFF.